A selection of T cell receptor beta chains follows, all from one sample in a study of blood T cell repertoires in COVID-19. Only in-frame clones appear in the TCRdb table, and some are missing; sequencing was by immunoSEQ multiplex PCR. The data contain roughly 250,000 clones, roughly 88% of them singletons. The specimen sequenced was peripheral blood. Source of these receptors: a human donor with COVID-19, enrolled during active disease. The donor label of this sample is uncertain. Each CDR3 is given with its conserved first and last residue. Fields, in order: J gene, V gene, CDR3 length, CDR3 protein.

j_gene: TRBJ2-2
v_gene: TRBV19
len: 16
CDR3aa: CASSRGMGGDTGELFF

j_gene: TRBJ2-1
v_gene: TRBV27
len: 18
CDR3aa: CASSLWVASGRSYNEQFF

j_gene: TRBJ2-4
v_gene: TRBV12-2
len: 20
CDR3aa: CASRSSLLQTGTGNCGIQYF

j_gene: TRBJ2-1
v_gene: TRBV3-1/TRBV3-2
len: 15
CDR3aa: CASSPYGLARNEQFF

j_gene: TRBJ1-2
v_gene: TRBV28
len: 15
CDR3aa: CASTRDRYTPYGYTF

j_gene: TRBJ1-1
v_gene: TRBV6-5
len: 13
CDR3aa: CASSPRGDTEAFF

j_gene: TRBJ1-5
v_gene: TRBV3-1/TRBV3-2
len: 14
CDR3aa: CASSQGGGGQPQHF

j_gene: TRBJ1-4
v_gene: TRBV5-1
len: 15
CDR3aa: CASSLQTGRSEKLFF

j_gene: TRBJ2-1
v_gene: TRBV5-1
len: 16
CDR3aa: CASSLGTSGSHNEQFF

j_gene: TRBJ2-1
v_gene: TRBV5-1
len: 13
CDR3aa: CASSFTGWNEQFF

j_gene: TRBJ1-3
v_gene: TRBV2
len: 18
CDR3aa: CASSESGGAGRSGNTIYF

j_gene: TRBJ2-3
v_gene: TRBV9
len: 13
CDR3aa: CASSDSGWDTQYF

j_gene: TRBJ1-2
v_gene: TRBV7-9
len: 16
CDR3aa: CASSSIRQTTNYGYTF

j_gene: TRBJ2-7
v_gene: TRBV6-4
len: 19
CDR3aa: CASSDSSLNDRGRSYEQYF

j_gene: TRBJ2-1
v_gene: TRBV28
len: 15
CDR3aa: CASRGLAGAYNEQFF

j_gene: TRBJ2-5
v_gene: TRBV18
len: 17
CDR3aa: CASSPSLGLAGDETQYF

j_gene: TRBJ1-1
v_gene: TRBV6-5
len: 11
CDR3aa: CASRQGPEAFF

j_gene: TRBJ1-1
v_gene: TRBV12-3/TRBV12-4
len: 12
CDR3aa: CASSQGRGEAFF

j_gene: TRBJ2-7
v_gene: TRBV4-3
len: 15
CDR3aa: CASSPLAGSSYEQYF

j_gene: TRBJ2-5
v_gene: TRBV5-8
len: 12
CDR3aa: CASSLGRETQYF

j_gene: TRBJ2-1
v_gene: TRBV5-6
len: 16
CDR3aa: CASSSPSGRGYNEQFF

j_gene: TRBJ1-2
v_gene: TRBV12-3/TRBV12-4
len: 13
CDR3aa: CASSLGSLSGYTF

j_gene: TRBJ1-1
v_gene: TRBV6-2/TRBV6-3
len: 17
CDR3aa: CASSYSWNRKEESRAFF

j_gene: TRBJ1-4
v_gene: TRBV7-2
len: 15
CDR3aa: CASSLFGLGGEKLFF

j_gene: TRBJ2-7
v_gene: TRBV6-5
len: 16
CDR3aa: CASSYGPGLNPHEQYF

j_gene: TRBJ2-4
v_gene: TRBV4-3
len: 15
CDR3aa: CASSPSASVRNIQYF

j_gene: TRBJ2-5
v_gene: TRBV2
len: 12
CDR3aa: CASHRGKETQYF